The TCR beta chain described here comes from a study of blood T cell repertoires in COVID-19 (dated by TCRdb to about 2020). A note on the overall study: Samples covering the acute and convalescent phases of COVID-19 were provided by collaborators in the United States, Italy and Spain. The repertoires were made available in a free public database intended to serve as a resource for research on the immune response to SARS-CoV-2. The dataset comprised deeply sampled blood TCRbeta repertoires from subjects exposed to, actively infected with, or recovered from COVID-19. The prospective study material was composed of cDNA or gDNA derived from T cells, B-cell-depleted T cells, or PBMCs. The sample metadata nearly always contained a de-identified subject ID, COVID-19 status, age in years and sex. Where available, HLA class I and class II types were obtained from metadata supplied by the sample provider rather than from assay-based typing. Samples came from the ongoing ImmuneRACE study (first 160 participants) plus 1,254 subjects from 6 global collaborators. The paper as a whole reports these results and caveats: The quantity of clinical and demographic metadata differed by source and by participant and was supplied without curation.

A second Seattle source provided samples from volunteer blood donors who had recovered from COVID-19. The collaborating institutions used their own protocols to collect whole blood in K2EDTA tubes. Collaborator samples were shipped for TCRbeta analysis as frozen whole blood, isolated PBMCs, or DNA extracted from either sample type. TCRbeta CDR3 regions were amplified from genomic DNA using the immunoSEQ Assay, a bias-controlled multiplex PCR. Turning to the authors' computational methods: The number of nucleated cells in each sample was estimated by amplification of reference gene primers within the assay. Sequence reads were collapsed and filtered to measure the absolute abundance of every unique TCRbeta CDR3 rearrangement. For each sample, productive Simpson clonality was calculated by taking the square root of Simpson's diversity index across productive rearrangements. In its TCRdb copy, this immuneACCESS table keeps in-frame sequences only and misses some clones. Where compared with another copy, unresolved V genes explain less than half of these, and the others have no known cause. The V and J calls and clone size come from that table; D and trimming were worked out from the DNA. The sample table holds 250,000 to 350,000 clones, of which about nine tenths were seen once. Jointly, the top ten make up about 0.94% of the sample.

Turning to this clone: Its recognized antigen is unknown. No clone much larger than this one lies a single base away; base qualities are absent.

This TCR was sampled from a middle-aged woman who had recovered from COVID-19. The sequenced material came from peripheral blood.

In nucleotides, the sequence is TGTGCCTGGAGTGTACTAGGACCAACGGCGGCGAACACCGGGGAGCTGTTTTTT. It specifies CAWSVLGPTAANTGELFF. The sequence is built from TRBV30 and TRBJ2-2; the D region possibly corresponds to TRBD2 (5 bases align). According to the germline V gene (reference sequence), CDR1 reads GTSNPN and CDR2 reads SVGIG. V is shortened by 0 bases, J by 0 bases, and the region joining them spans 17 bases. From the cysteine up to the phenylalanine, the CDR3 has a length of 18 residues. Only the CDR3 DNA stays, 54 bases, in frame from base 1.